This TCR beta chain was sequenced for a study of shared clonotypes between healthy human individuals. Only in-frame clones appear in the TCRdb table, and some are missing; sequencing was by immunoSEQ multiplex PCR. This repertoire shows 1,500,000 or so clones, 98% found once; its top ten account for around 0.38%. CDR1 and CDR2 from the germline V gene are GTSNPN and SVGIG (reference sequence). The CDR3 runs to 15 residues. V lost 0 bases and J 2 bases, leaving 13 bases between the germline ends. V usage is TRBV30 and J usage is TRBJ1-2; D is uncertain. The TCR comes from a man aged 25 to 45 in good health. Sequencing was done on a sample of naive CD4+ T cells sorted from blood. As to subset: CD45RA+ positively selected. The CDR3 protein is CAWSVFSVGNYGYTF. The CDR3 region has the DNA TGTGCCTGGAGTGTCTTCAGCGTAGGAAACTATGGCTACACCTTC.